What follows are 23 T cell receptor beta chains derived from one specimen sequenced in a study of shared clonotypes between healthy human individuals. Sequenced by immunoSEQ multiplex PCR; TCRdb stores in-frame clones only, minus some. In the table there are fewer than 2.5 million clones, 93% of which are singletons. The sequencing input was naive CD4+ T cells from PBMCs. Stated subset: CD45RA+ positively selected. The receptors come from a young man in good health. Some clones in this sample may be carry-over from other donors' samples.

This clone was seen only a few times. J is TRBJ1-5 and V is TRBV14; maybe TRBD1 (6 bases). The V gene lost 4 bases and the J gene lost 3 bases, with 7 bases spanning the gap. This CDR3 has 13 residues. Germline-derived CDR1 and CDR2 are SGHDN and FVKESK. In DNA form, the CDR3 reads TGTGCCAGCAGCCGACAGGCCAATCAGCCCCAGCATTTT. This gives the protein CASSRQANQPQHF.

The CDR3 coding sequence is TGTGCCAGCAGTTTTGAGACAGGGCCACCAATCTACGAGCAGTACTTC. Protein product: CASSFETGPPIYEQYF. The rearrangement uses TRBV5-4 and TRBJ2-7, with 7 bases lining up with TRBD1. Germline V gives CDR1 SGHNT, CDR2 YYREEE (reference sequence). V lost 5 bases, J lost 3 bases, and 14 bases stayed unmatched. This CDR3 contains 16 residues.

The rearrangement uses TRBV11-2 and TRBJ2-5, with TRBD2 as a possible D gene (7 bases). There are 13 residues in the CDR3. Trimming left V 6 bases short and J 7 bases short, with 15 bases between. The germline V gene has CDR1 SGHAT and CDR2 FQNNGV. The CDR3 bases are TGTGCCAGCAGGAAACAGGGAGGGGGGACCCAGTACTTC. It translates to CASRKQGGGTQYF.

This chain uses TRBV6-1 with TRBJ2-5, with a weak D call TRBD2 (6 bases). CDR1 and CDR2 from the germline V gene are MNHNS and SASEGT. The CDR3 length is 13 residues. Trimming took off 6 bases at V and 5 bases at J, with 13 bases between the two ends. In nucleotides, the CDR3 is TGTGCCAGCAGATTTTCGGGGGAGGAGACCCAGTACTTC. It is translated as CASRFSGEETQYF.

This clone was seen just once. This chain joins TRBV6-1 and TRBJ2-3; tentatively, D is TRBD1 or TRBD2 (5 bases each). Germline V gives CDR1 MNHNS, CDR2 SASEGT. The CDR3 length is 15 residues. Trimming shortened V by 3 bases and J by 1 base, and 11 bases separated the two germline ends. CDR3 sequence (DNA): TGTGCCAGCAGTGACTCCGGGACGGGCACAGATACGCAGTATTTT. Its translation is CASSDSGTGTDTQYF.

The chain couples TRBV30 to TRBJ2-2, with 9 bases matching TRBD1. CDR3 length: 14 residues. CDR1 is GTSNPN and CDR2 is SVGIG in the germline V gene (reference sequence). The ends lost 5 bases at V and 5 bases at J; junction bases unmatched: 6. The CDR3 region has the DNA TGTGCCTGGGGGACCGGGACAGGGACCGGGGAGCTGTTTTTT. This translates into CAWGTGTGTGELFF. The full variable domain, in which reference TRBV30 and TRBJ2-2 provide the parts outside the CDR3, is SQTIHQWPATLVQPVGSPLSLECTVEGTSNPNLYWYRQAAGRGLQLLFYSVGIGQISSEVPQNLSASRPQDRQFILSSKKLLLSDSGFYLCAWGTGTGTGELFFGEGSRLTVL.

This clone was detected once. This sequence joins TRBV4-2 and TRBJ2-7; TRBD1 agrees at 7 bases. The V gene's germline CDR1 is LGHNA and CDR2 YNFKEQ. With V trimmed by 1 base and J by 6 bases, 6 bases remained unmatched. The CDR3 spans 14 residues. CDR3 in amino acids: CASSQGQGRSEQYF. In nucleotides, the CDR3 is TGTGCCAGCAGCCAAGGACAGGGCCGCAGCGAGCAGTACTTC.

The CDR3 region has the DNA TGTGCCACCAGCAGTGAGAGTCTAGCGGCCCGATATCAAGTTACGCAGTATTTT. Translated, it gives CATSSESLAARYQVTQYF. J is TRBJ2-3 and V is TRBV15; the match to TRBD2 covers 7 bases. Germline assignment: CDR1 LNHNV and CDR2 YYDKDF (reference sequence). The CDR3 length is 18 residues. The J segment lost 8 bases and the V segment lost 3 bases, leaving 20 bases of the junction unmatched.

The count of this clone is one. The chain has TRBV6-5 and TRBJ1-3, with D possibly being TRBD1 (5 bases). V dropped 6 bases and J dropped 3 bases, with 15 bases sitting between them. Germline CDR1 and CDR2: MNHEY and SVGAGI. The CDR3 extends over 15 amino acids. CDR3: CASRIQGLGGNTIYF. CDR3 coding DNA: TGTGCCAGCAGGATTCAGGGCCTTGGTGGAAACACCATATATTTT.

Remarks on this clone: Other DNA sequences within the sample encode an identical CDR3. This chain joins TRBV4-3 and TRBJ2-2; possible D gene TRBD1, 5 bases. The CDR3 spans 16 residues. The germline CDR1 and CDR2 sequences are LGHNA and YSLEER. Trimming cost V 1 base and J 3 bases, with 12 bases left between them. This chain's CDR3 is CASSQVAGSDTGELFF. As DNA, the CDR3 is TGCGCCAGCAGCCAAGTAGCAGGGTCGGACACCGGGGAGCTGTTTTTT.

Of note for this clone: Other DNA sequences from this sample encode an identical CDR3 as well. The chain recombines TRBV5-1 with TRBJ2-7, with 7 bases that match TRBD1. The junction had 4 bases not matched to a gene; V was cut back by 4 bases and J by 0 bases. Germline assignment: CDR1 SGHRS and CDR2 YFSETQ. The CDR3 runs 14 residues. This CDR3 is CASSPTGTSYEQYF. The DNA of the CDR3 is TGCGCCAGCAGCCCGACAGGGACCTCCTACGAGCAGTACTTC.

This clone was detected only once. This chain joins TRBV6-1 and TRBJ2-1, with TRBD2 matching 7 bases. Germline CDR1 MNHNS, CDR2 SASEGT. This CDR3 has 15 residues. V lost 8 bases, J lost 2 bases, and 9 bases stayed unmatched. CDR3 in DNA: TGTGCCAGCTCAGTCGGGCTAGCGGCCTACAATGAGCAGTTCTTC. Amino acid sequence: CASSVGLAAYNEQFF.

V and J are TRBV4-1 and TRBJ2-5, with D uncertain. This CDR3 contains 13 residues. The germline V and J ends were trimmed by 2 bases and 2 bases, with 6 bases remaining between them. Germline values: CDR1 MGHRA, CDR2 YSYEKL. The DNA for the CDR3 is TGCGCCAGCAGCCAAACAGAACAAGAGACCCAGTACTTC. Amino acids: CASSQTEQETQYF.

The chain carries TRBV19 and TRBJ1-1; perhaps TRBD1 as D (6 bases). CDR1 is LNHDA and CDR2 is SQIVND in the germline V gene (reference sequence). The CDR3 has 13 amino acids. Trimming removed 5 bases from V and 8 bases from J, with 15 bases in between. The CDR3 loop reads CASSYRVMDEAFF. CDR3 DNA: TGTGCCAGTAGTTACAGGGTAATGGACGAAGCTTTCTTT.

The chain uses TRBV7-7 and TRBJ1-4, with D uncertain. This CDR3 spans 13 amino acids. Germline V lookup: CDR1 SSHAT, CDR2 FNYEAQ (reference sequence). V lost 4 bases and J 3 bases, leaving 6 bases between the germline ends. CDR3: CASSSSANEKLFF. The CDR3 nucleotides read TGTGCCAGCAGCTCTTCTGCTAATGAAAAACTGTTTTTT. Complete variable domain (other parts from reference TRBV7-7 and TRBJ1-4): GAGVSQSPRYKVTKRGQDVTLRCDPISSHATLYWYQQALGQGPEFLTYFNYEAQPDKSGLPSDRFSAERPEGSISTLTIQRTEQRDSAMYRCASSSSANEKLFFGSGTQLSVL.

Concerning this clone: The same CDR3 is also encoded by other DNA sequences in this sample. V usage is TRBV9 and J usage is TRBJ2-1; D is unclear. Per the germline V gene, CDR1 is SGDLS and CDR2 is YYNGEE. The V and J ends lost 0 bases and 1 base respectively, with 11 bases between them. This CDR3 is built from 16 residues. The CDR3 reads CASSVGGSGSYNEQFF. The DNA for the CDR3 is TGTGCCAGCAGCGTAGGTGGTTCTGGGTCCTACAATGAGCAGTTCTTC. Supplemented by reference TRBV9 and TRBJ2-1, the full variable domain reads DSGVTQTPKHLITATGQRVTLRCSPRSGDLSVYWYQQSLDQGLQFLIQYYNGEERAKGNILERFSAQQFPDLHSELNLSSLELGDSALYFCASSVGGSGSYNEQFFGPGTRLTVL.

Turning to this clone: Other DNA sequences in the sample encode the same CDR3. The V and J genes are TRBV9 and TRBJ1-1; D not certain. The V end was cut by 0 bases, the J end by 1 base, with 4 bases between. From germline, CDR1 is SGDLS and CDR2 YYNGEE. CDR3 length: 13 residues. The CDR3 loop is CASSVVRNTEAFF. The CDR3 DNA reads as TGTGCCAGCAGCGTAGTACGGAACACTGAAGCTTTCTTT.

This rearrangement joins TRBV19 to TRBJ2-1; a weak D match, TRBD1 (6 bases). The ends were cut back, 6 bases at V and 2 bases at J, with 11 bases in the middle. The CDR3 is made up of 14 amino acids. The germline CDR1 and CDR2 sequences are LNHDA and SQIVND (reference sequence). The CDR3 nucleotides are TGTGCCAGTAGCCGAGGGGGAACCTACAATGAGCAGTTCTTC. It codes for CASSRGGTYNEQFF.

The rearrangement links TRBV14 to TRBJ2-1; 7 bases fit TRBD2. Germline V gene lookup returns CDR1 SGHDN and CDR2 FVKESK. The CDR3 runs 14 residues. Trimming cost V 4 bases and J 3 bases; bases outside gene matches: 3. The CDR3 protein is CASSRDYLYNEQFF. In DNA form, the CDR3 reads TGTGCCAGCAGCCGGGACTATCTCTACAATGAGCAGTTCTTC.

The chain carries TRBV7-9 and TRBJ2-1; TRBD1 agrees at 9 bases. Germline CDR1 and CDR2: SEHNR and FQNEAQ (reference sequence). The CDR3 is 16 amino acids. The ends lost 3 bases at V and 5 bases at J; junction bases unmatched: 8. CDR3: CASSLGTRTGDNEQFF. The CDR3 DNA reads as TGTGCCAGCAGCTTGGGGACGAGGACAGGGGACAATGAGCAGTTCTTC.

The chain employs TRBV7-8 and TRBJ2-1, with D perhaps given as TRBD1 or TRBD2 (5 bases each). CDR1 and CDR2 from the germline V gene are SGHVS and FQNEAQ. The CDR3 is 15 residues long. V was trimmed by 5 bases and J by 2 bases, leaving 13 bases between them. CDR3 protein: CASSPGLAAYNEQFF. For the CDR3, the DNA is TGTGCCAGCAGCCCGGGGCTGGCTGCCTACAATGAGCAGTTCTTC.

This clone was found a few times. The chain links TRBV7-9 to TRBJ2-2; D is undetermined. Germline V lookup: CDR1 SEHNR, CDR2 FQNEAQ (reference sequence). Between the trimmed V and J ends, which lost 1 base and 6 bases, there was a span of 6 bases. The CDR3 runs 13 residues. The CDR3 coding sequence is TGTGCCAGCAGCTTAGATTTGGCCGGGGAGCTGTTTTTT. Amino acid sequence: CASSLDLAGELFF.

The chain carries TRBV7-2 and TRBJ1-2, with no clear D. Germline lookup yields CDR1 SGHTA and CDR2 FQGNSA. The V and J ends lost 5 bases and 3 bases respectively, with 16 bases between them. The CDR3 has 15 residues. The CDR3 here is CASSRITGQHYGYTF. The CDR3, as DNA: TGTGCCAGCAGCCGTATCACCGGGCAGCACTATGGCTACACCTTC.